This T cell receptor beta chain was sequenced during a study of OX40 agonist ivuxolimab in advanced cancers. Study details: The dose of intravenous ivuxolimab that patients received every 2 weeks ranged from 0.01 to 10 mg/kg. One patient with hepatocellular carcinoma and two with cutaneous melanoma, three in all, had partial responses. Patients with hepatocellular carcinoma, melanoma, renal cell or head and neck cancer made up the dose-escalation patients.

The germline V gene has CDR1 MRHNA and CDR2 SNTAGT. V shed 7 bases and J shed 1 base, with 19 bases lying between them. There are 17 residues in the CDR3. Method: immunoSEQ multiplex PCR; TCRdb's copy keeps in-frame clones and lacks some. The data contain about 67,000 clones, roughly 85% of them singletons. The receptor comes from an adult with an advanced solid tumor such as melanoma, head and neck, liver or kidney cancer. V is TRBV6-4 and J is TRBJ2-2, with no clear D. This specimen consisted of CD4+ or CD8+ T cells sorted from blood, obtained in a trial of the OX40 agonist ivuxolimab. CDR3 region: CASTMFGDGWNTGELFF. Here the CDR3 DNA reads TGTGCCAGCACTATGTTTGGAGACGGATGGAACACCGGGGAGCTGTTTTTT.